The text below deals with one TCR beta chain. The antigen remains unidentified. Repertoires were generated with immunoSEQ multiplex PCR, while TCRdb's copy carries only in-frame clones and drops some. Of around 130,000 clones in the sample, about 94% were seen once. These data originate in a study of T cell responses to AZD1222 COVID-19 vaccine. Trimming removed 0 bases from V and 4 bases from J, with 9 bases in between. The CDR3 covers 14 residues. CDR1 is MGHRA and CDR2 is YSYEKL in the germline V gene. Regarding the study as a whole: White British people made up most donors, females outnumbered males, and clonal diversity was possibly underestimated.

This specimen consisted of peripheral blood, obtained on day 0 of AZD1222 vaccination. This sequence joins TRBV4-1 and TRBJ1-1; D uncertain. The sequence came from an adult in good health. This CDR3 is CASSQEAVSTEAFF. In DNA, the CDR3 is TGCGCCAGCAGCCAAGAGGCGGTAAGCACTGAAGCTTTCTTT.